This T cell receptor beta chain is from a study of shared clonotypes between healthy human individuals. Study outcomes and limitations: Researchers found naive subsets generally carried larger estimated richness than memory subsets.

This clone was recorded only once. Antigen specificity is unknown. Sequencing used immunoSEQ multiplex PCR; TCRdb keeps in-frame clones, though not all of them. This sample has more than 200,000 clones, with approximately 65% found just once. Germline CDR1 and CDR2: SGHVS and FNYEAQ. Trimming cost V 5 bases and J 4 bases; bases outside gene matches: 8. The CDR3 totals 15 residues. This chain links TRBV7-6 with TRBJ2-7; 10 positions match TRBD2. The sample taken for sequencing was memory CD4+ T cells sorted from blood. The subset was: CD45RA-negative fraction. This clonotype was sampled from a man between 25 and 39 years old in good health. In DNA form, the CDR3 reads TGTGCCAGCAGCACCGGGCTAGCGGGGGTTTACGAGCAGTACTTC. Translating gives CASSTGLAGVYEQYF.